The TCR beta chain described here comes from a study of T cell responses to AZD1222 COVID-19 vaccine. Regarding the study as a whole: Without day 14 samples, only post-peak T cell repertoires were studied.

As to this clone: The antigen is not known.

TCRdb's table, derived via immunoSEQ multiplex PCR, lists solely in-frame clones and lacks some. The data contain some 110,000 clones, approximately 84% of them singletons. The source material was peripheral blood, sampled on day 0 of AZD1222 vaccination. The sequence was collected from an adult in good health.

CDR3 region: CASSTRLAGGTDTQYF. In DNA form, the CDR3 reads TGTGCCAGCAGCACCCGACTAGCGGGTGGCACAGATACGCAGTATTTT. J is TRBJ2-3 and V is TRBV7-2, with TRBD2 identical over 10 bases. The V and J ends lost 5 bases and 1 base, in that order; junction bases with no gene match: 6. Germline values: CDR1 SGHTA, CDR2 FQGNSA. The CDR3 extends over 16 amino acids.